The source of this T cell receptor beta chain is a study of T cell responses to AZD1222 COVID-19 vaccine. Background on the study: Second-dose intervals of approximately 4 or approximately 12 weeks were pooled.

Findings of the study overall: It should be noted that donors were predominantly white British and more often female, and clonal diversity was possibly underestimated. Spike-specific TCRs gained breadth and depth after people received two AZD1222 doses.

The sample holds a few counts of this clone. Its antigen is as yet unknown. The CDR3 has 12 amino acids. V dropped 7 bases and J dropped 0 bases, with 7 bases sitting between them. Germline V gene sequence: CDR1 SGHNT, CDR2 YENEEA. Assay used: immunoSEQ multiplex PCR; TCRdb lists only in-frame clones, some missing. The sample shows approximately 60,000 clones, 80% to 85% of them seen only once. This chain connects TRBV11-3 to TRBJ2-7, with D unresolved. This receptor was taken from an adult in good health. Sample: peripheral blood, taken on day 0 of AZD1222 vaccination. DNA of the CDR3: TGTGCCAGCATGCGGTTCTCCTACGAGCAGTACTTC. As protein: CASMRFSYEQYF.